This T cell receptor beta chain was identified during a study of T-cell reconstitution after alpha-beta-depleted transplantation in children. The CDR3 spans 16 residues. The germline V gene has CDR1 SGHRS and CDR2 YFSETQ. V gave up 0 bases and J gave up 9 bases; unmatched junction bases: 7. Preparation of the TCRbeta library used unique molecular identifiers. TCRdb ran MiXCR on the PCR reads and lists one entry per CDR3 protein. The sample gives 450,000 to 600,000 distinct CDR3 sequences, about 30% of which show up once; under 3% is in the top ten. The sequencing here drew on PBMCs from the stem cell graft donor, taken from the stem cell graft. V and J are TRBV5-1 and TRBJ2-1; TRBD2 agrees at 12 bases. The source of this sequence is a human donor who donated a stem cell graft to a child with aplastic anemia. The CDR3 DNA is TGCGCCAGCAGCTTGGGACTAGCGGGAGCTCGAGCTGAGCAGTTCTTC. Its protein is CASSLGLAGARAEQFF.